This TCR beta chain was documented in a study of cytomegalovirus exposure and HLA in healthy donors. Study at large: Early on, a data release was issued that held 85 million to 95 million unique TCRs from HLA-typed donors. Researchers found that more than 70% of around 400 genotyped donors fell within the Caucasian-associated ancestry cluster.

With 60 Vbeta and 13 Jbeta primers, the PCR was carried out. Assay used: immunoSEQ multiplex PCR; TCRdb lists only in-frame clones, some missing. Among 150,000 to 200,000 clones listed, around 87% were seen once. On this clone itself: What it binds is not known.

Study conclusions and caveats: Later examination showed HLA-associated TCR beta chains had greater clonal expansion than equally common others. When presence/absence was analysed, sequencing depth was taken to be roughly uniform across donors.

The CDR3 loop spans 16 amino acids. Germline assignment: CDR1 MNHNY and CDR2 SVGAGI (reference sequence). V dropped 6 bases and J dropped 9; count of bases not matched to a gene: 17. The J gene is TRBJ1-5, the V gene TRBV6-6; 7 bases map to TRBD1. This sequence was found in a woman under 30 in good health and CMV-seronegative. The sequenced sample was PBMCs. This chain's CDR3 is CASSTPGTAMAGPQHF. The CDR3 DNA follows: TGTGCCAGCAGCACTCCGGGGACAGCAATGGCGGGGCCCCAGCATTTT.